This TCR beta chain was sequenced during a study of blood T cell repertoires in COVID-19. As handled by the study authors: Using reference gene primer amplification, nucleated cell counts were estimated. Profiled with immunoSEQ multiplex PCR; TCRdb holds only in-frame clones, not every one. That table supplies the V and J calls and clone size; D and trimming were determined from the DNA. The sample holds roughly 140,000 clones; 80% to 90% are singletons and the top ten take around 2.9%. This CDR3 is built from 18 residues. Germline CDR1 LGHNA, CDR2 YSLEER. The V segment lost 0 bases and the J segment 10 bases; nucleotides outside the gene matches: 9.

The sequenced sample was peripheral blood. The receptor's source is a woman between 55 and 75 years old with active COVID-19. The V call is TRBV4-3, the J call TRBJ2-1, with 16 nucleotides matching TRBD2. As DNA, the CDR3 is TGCGCCAGCAGCCAAGACGCCGGGACTAGCGGGAGGGCCGGGGAGCAGTTCTTC. Encoded protein: CASSQDAGTSGRAGEQFF.